This T cell receptor beta chain was found in a study of glioma-infiltrating T cells after dendritic cell vaccination. Time point in this sample: after dendritic cell vaccination, including at tumor progression/relapse. The PCR used 60 V beta and 13 J beta primers. Only in-frame clones appear in the TCRdb table, and some are missing; sequencing was by immunoSEQ multiplex PCR. The table has roughly 100,000 clones, around 91% seen once. This CDR3 contains 17 residues. V lost 0 bases, J lost 2 bases, and 12 bases lay in between. From germline, CDR1 is SGHKS and CDR2 YYEKEE (reference sequence). V is TRBV5-5 and J is TRBJ2-6; D might be TRBD1 (5 bases). The sequenced sample was blood, obtained after dendritic cell vaccination. The clonotype originates from a human donor with glioblastoma. The CDR3, as DNA: TGTGCCAGCAGCTTGGTAGGTCTAGGGGCTGGGGCCAACGTCCTGACTTTC. As protein: CASSLVGLGAGANVLTF. The full variable domain, with the rest looked up from reference TRBV5-5 and TRBJ2-6, is DAGVTQSPTHLIKTRGQQVTLRCSPISGHKSVSWYQQVLGQGPQFIFQYYEKEERGRGNFPDRFSARQFPNYSSELNVNALLLGDSALYLCASSLVGLGAGANVLTFGAGSRLTVL.